A selection of T cell receptor beta chains follows, all from one sample in a study of cytomegalovirus exposure and HLA in healthy donors. Repertoires were generated with immunoSEQ multiplex PCR, while TCRdb's copy carries only in-frame clones and drops some. The sample includes some 80,000 clones, roughly 79% of them seen just once. Sequenced sample: PBMCs. The receptors were gathered from a man in his late teens or twenties in good health and CMV-seropositive. The CDR3 runs from the conserved cysteine through the conserved F or W.

J gene: TRBJ2-7; V gene: TRBV7-9; CDR3 protein: CASSFYLAGSYEQYF
J gene: TRBJ2-7; V gene: TRBV7-8; CDR3 protein: CASSTSSYEQYF
J gene: TRBJ1-2; V gene: TRBV28; CDR3 protein: CASSGQGANYGYTF
J gene: TRBJ2-2; V gene: TRBV7-8; CDR3 protein: CASTLGLPNTGELFF
J gene: TRBJ2-1; V gene: TRBV7-9; CDR3 protein: CASSSLAGGSYNEQFF
J gene: TRBJ1-3; V gene: TRBV7-8; CDR3 protein: CASSSFGQTGNTIYF
J gene: TRBJ1-1; V gene: TRBV7-9; CDR3 protein: CASSLQMNTEAFF
J gene: TRBJ1-2; V gene: TRBV25-1; CDR3 protein: CASISGDRGYTF
J gene: TRBJ1-2; V gene: TRBV6-1; CDR3 protein: CASSETGGPFYGYTF
J gene: NA; V gene: TRBV28; CDR3 protein: CASSRDRSYEQYF
J gene: TRBJ2-3; V gene: TRBV4-1; CDR3 protein: CASSAQAIGFGTDTQYF
J gene: TRBJ2-3; V gene: TRBV7-9; CDR3 protein: CASNSGRKTDTQYF
J gene: TRBJ2-7; V gene: TRBV2; CDR3 protein: CASTFSPGLAIYEQYF
J gene: TRBJ2-1; V gene: TRBV4-1; CDR3 protein: CASSHQGGGEQFF
J gene: TRBJ2-3; V gene: TRBV11-2; CDR3 protein: CASSKRLAGVDTQYF
J gene: TRBJ1-5; V gene: TRBV7-9; CDR3 protein: CASSGEGAPNQPQHF
J gene: TRBJ2-7; V gene: TRBV6-1; CDR3 protein: CASSGLRGAYEQYF
J gene: TRBJ2-7; V gene: TRBV5-1; CDR3 protein: CASSFRDRVDEQYF
J gene: TRBJ2-5; V gene: TRBV7-3; CDR3 protein: CASSLTEFGETQYF
J gene: TRBJ2-7; V gene: TRBV29-1; CDR3 protein: CSVFGTRAYEQYF
J gene: TRBJ1-1; V gene: TRBV5-1; CDR3 protein: CASSRRTGAVTEAFF
J gene: TRBJ2-7; V gene: TRBV28; CDR3 protein: CASNDPGLAARRYF
J gene: TRBJ1-1; V gene: TRBV9; CDR3 protein: CASSPQGQPNTEAFF
J gene: TRBJ1-2; V gene: TRBV7-2; CDR3 protein: CASSPWGQSYGYTF
J gene: TRBJ2-3; V gene: TRBV4-2; CDR3 protein: CASSQTDRAGQGDTQYF
J gene: TRBJ1-4; V gene: TRBV5-6; CDR3 protein: CASSSRGLVSNEKLFF
J gene: TRBJ1-2; V gene: TRBV5-4; CDR3 protein: CASSLMWIMRTPDYGYTF
J gene: TRBJ1-1; V gene: TRBV5-8; CDR3 protein: CASSFGAGTEAFF
J gene: TRBJ2-7; V gene: TRBV6-1; CDR3 protein: CASSDLGVSSYEQYF
J gene: TRBJ2-1; V gene: TRBV7-2; CDR3 protein: CASSELAYNEQFF
J gene: TRBJ2-2; V gene: TRBV6-5; CDR3 protein: CASRRDNVNTGELFF